This T cell receptor (beta chain) was obtained from a study of cytotoxic CD8 clonotypes in ibrutinib-treated CLL. Overall study context: For this cohort, patients were about a dozen relapsed/refractory and approximately 15 treatment-naive, while 17 were IGHV unmutated. Patients attained some 24 partial and 2 complete responses; at median approximately 64 months, 14 remained remitted while roughly 12 progressed. Samples had a mean of about 250,000 productive templates and more than 85,000 productive rearrangements.

Genomic DNA in a quantity of about 2.1 micrograms was derived from cryopreserved PBMCs for TCR beta libraries. The CDR3 sequence is 13 residues long. Trimming cost V 8 bases and J 0 bases, with 8 bases left between them. Germline CDR1 SGHRS, CDR2 YFSETQ. This table comes from immunoSEQ multiplex PCR, and its TCRdb copy is limited to in-frame clones, with some not included. The sample has over 130,000 clones, more than 75% seen once. This material consisted of PBMCs, taken after 36 months of ibrutinib treatment. The clonotype originates from a human donor with chronic lymphocytic leukemia. The V and J genes are TRBV5-1 and TRBJ2-2; D not certain. The CDR3 sequence: CASTEANTGELFF. CDR3 sequence (DNA): TGCGCCAGTACGGAAGCGAACACCGGGGAGCTGTTTTTT.